A single sample is the source of the 8 T cell receptor beta chains below, sequenced in a study of cytomegalovirus exposure and HLA in healthy donors. Use of 60 Vbeta and 13 Jbeta primers characterized the PCR. Sequencing used immunoSEQ multiplex PCR; TCRdb keeps in-frame clones, though not all of them. The repertoire has about 120,000 clones, over 70% of them found once; the top ten carry more than 3%. The sequencing sample was made of PBMCs. Receptor source: a man aged 18 to 30 in good health and CMV-seropositive.

The chain combines TRBV30 with TRBJ1-6, with 7 bases lining up with TRBD1. The germline V gene encodes CDR1 GTSNPN and CDR2 SVGIG (reference sequence). The trim removed 6 bases at V and 7 bases at J, leaving 9 bases unmatched. There are 14 residues in the CDR3. This CDR3 reads CACQPAGGNSPLHF. CDR3 DNA: TGTGCCTGCCAACCCGCAGGGGGAAATTCACCCCTCCACTTT.

This clone has a single count. The chain has TRBV7-9 and TRBJ2-3; 9 nucleotides align to TRBD1. Germline CDR1 SEHNR, CDR2 FQNEAQ (reference sequence). CDR3 length equals 15 residues. Unmatched junction bases numbered 7, after V lost 5 bases and J lost 4 bases. The CDR3 here is CASSNRDRVSDTQYF. CDR3 DNA: TGTGCCAGCAGCAACCGGGACAGGGTGTCAGATACGCAGTATTTT. The full variable domain, its missing parts supplied by reference TRBV7-9 and TRBJ2-3, is DTGVSQNPRHKITKRGQNVTFRCDPISEHNRLYWYRQTLGQGPEFLTYFQNEAQLEKSRLLSDRFSAERPKGSFSTLEIQRTEQGDSAMYLCASSNRDRVSDTQYFGPGTRLTVL.

The chain employs TRBV19 and TRBJ1-2, with 8 positions matching TRBD1. J lost 4 bases, V lost 6 bases, and 4 bases had no gene match. The CDR3 runs to 13 residues. Looked up from germline, CDR1 is LNHDA and CDR2 is SQIVND (reference sequence). In nucleotides, the CDR3 is TGTGCCAGTAGGTCGGACAGGGTCTATGGCTACACCTTC. It specifies CASRSDRVYGYTF.

This clone was seen a few times. CDR3 loop: CASTLGQVNTEAFF. Here the CDR3 DNA reads TGTGCCAGCACCCTAGGACAAGTGAACACTGAAGCTTTCTTT. The chain is built from TRBV7-2 and TRBJ1-1, with D tentatively TRBD1 (5 bases). With 7 bases removed from V and 0 bases from J, the gap between germline ends came to 12 bases. This CDR3 comprises 14 residues. CDR1 is SGHTA and CDR2 is FQGNSA in the germline V gene.

This clone is a singleton in its sample. The rearrangement links TRBV2 to TRBJ2-3; TRBD2 matches 8 bases. In germline, CDR1 is SNHLY, CDR2 FYNNEI. This CDR3 spans 14 amino acids. The V segment lost 8 bases and the J segment 5 bases; nucleotides outside the gene matches: 9. The CDR3 loop reads CASQPGLGRDTQYF. The CDR3 coding sequence is TGTGCCAGCCAACCGGGACTAGGAAGAGATACGCAGTATTTT.

The chain employs TRBV7-9 and TRBJ2-5; possible D gene TRBD2, 5 bases. The CDR3 consists of 15 residues. Germline loops: CDR1 SEHNR, CDR2 FQNEAQ (reference sequence). With 5 bases removed from V and 5 bases from J, the gap between germline ends came to 18 bases. Written as DNA, the CDR3 is TGTGCCAGCAGCGGTACCCGGGAAGGTCATGAGACCCAGTACTTC. Translating gives CASSGTREGHETQYF.

This clone occurred many times. This chain links TRBV2 with TRBJ1-2, with 9 bases aligning to TRBD1. V gave up 3 bases and J gave up 3 bases; unmatched junction bases: 29. Germline CDR1 is SNHLY and CDR2 is FYNNEI. The length of the CDR3 is 23 residues. For the CDR3, the DNA is TGTGCCAGCAGTGATTCCGCGGTCTTAGCAGAGGTCCAATACAGGGGGCTTGACTATGGCTACACCTTC. Amino acids: CASSDSAVLAEVQYRGLDYGYTF. The complete variable domain, with remaining parts taken from reference TRBV2 and TRBJ1-2, reads EPEVTQTPSHQVTQMGQEVILRCVPISNHLYFYWYRQILGQKVEFLVSFYNNEISEKSEIFDDQFSVERPDGSNFTLKIRSTKLEDSAMYFCASSDSAVLAEVQYRGLDYGYTFGSGTRLTVV.

This clone was recorded once. The chain uses TRBV5-1 and TRBJ2-1; TRBD2 aligns across 14 bases. The CDR3 spans 16 residues. Germline-derived CDR1 and CDR2 are SGHRS and YFSETQ. Trimming at V came to 4 bases and at J to 6 bases, leaving 6 bases not matched to a gene. The CDR3 nucleotides are TGCGCCAGCAGCATCGGGACTAGCGGGAGAGGCAATGAGCAGTTCTTC. Amino acids: CASSIGTSGRGNEQFF. Combining the CDR3 with reference TRBV5-1 and TRBJ2-1 gives the whole variable domain KAGVTQTPRYLIKTRGQQVTLSCSPISGHRSVSWYQQTPGQGLQFLFEYFSETQRNKGNFPGRFSGRQFSNSRSEMNVSTLELGDSALYLCASSIGTSGRGNEQFFGPGTRLTVL.